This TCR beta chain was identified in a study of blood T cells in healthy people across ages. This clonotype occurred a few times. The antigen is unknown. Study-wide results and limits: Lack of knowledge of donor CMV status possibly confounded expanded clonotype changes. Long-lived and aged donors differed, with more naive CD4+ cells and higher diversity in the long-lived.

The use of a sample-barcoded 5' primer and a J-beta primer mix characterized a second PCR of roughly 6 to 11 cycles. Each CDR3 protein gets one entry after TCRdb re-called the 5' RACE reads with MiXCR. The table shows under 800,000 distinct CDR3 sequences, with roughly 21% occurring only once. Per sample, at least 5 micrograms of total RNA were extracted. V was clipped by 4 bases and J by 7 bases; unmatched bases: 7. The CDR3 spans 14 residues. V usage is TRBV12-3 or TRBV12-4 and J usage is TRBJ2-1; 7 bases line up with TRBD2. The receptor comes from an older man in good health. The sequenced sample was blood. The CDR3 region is CASSWAGTTNEQFF. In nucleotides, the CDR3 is TGTGCCAGCAGTTGGGCCGGGACTACTAATGAGCAGTTCTTC.